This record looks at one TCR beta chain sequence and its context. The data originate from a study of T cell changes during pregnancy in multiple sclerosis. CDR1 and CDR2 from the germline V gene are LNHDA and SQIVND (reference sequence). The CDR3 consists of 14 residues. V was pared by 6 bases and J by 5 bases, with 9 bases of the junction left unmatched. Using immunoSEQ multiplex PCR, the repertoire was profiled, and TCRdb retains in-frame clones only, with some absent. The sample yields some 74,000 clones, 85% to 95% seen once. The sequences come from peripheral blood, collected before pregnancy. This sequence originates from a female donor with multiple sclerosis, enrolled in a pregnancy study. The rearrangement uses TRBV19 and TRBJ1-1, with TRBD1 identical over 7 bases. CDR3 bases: TGTGCCAGTAGGACAGGGCCACAAGGGACTGAAGCTTTCTTT. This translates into CASRTGPQGTEAFF.